These T cell receptor beta chains were read from a single sample in a study of cytomegalovirus exposure and HLA in healthy donors. Libraries were prepared by immunoSEQ multiplex PCR; TCRdb keeps only in-frame clonotypes and omits some of them. The sample has 110,000 to 150,000 clones, about four fifths seen once. Sequencing used PBMCs. These receptors came from a man aged 35 to 55 in good health and CMV-seronegative. CDR3s include the opening cysteine and the closing phenylalanine or tryptophan. Each record gives: V gene, D gene, J gene, clone size, CDR3 DNA, CDR3 protein. A D gene is named only where the DNA matches it firmly. Only part of the rows carry a size: once, few, many, or a class if the clone is expanded.

V gene: TRBV10-1
D gene: -
J gene: TRBJ1-4
clone size: -
CDR3 DNA: TGCGCCAGCAGTGACCCCGGGACTAATGAAAAACTGTTTTTT
CDR3 protein: CASSDPGTNEKLFF

V gene: TRBV27
D gene: TRBD1
J gene: TRBJ1-1
clone size: once
CDR3 DNA: TGTGCCAGCAGTTTTTGGGACAGGGGATCAGCTTTCTTT
CDR3 protein: CASSFWDRGSAFF

V gene: TRBV28
D gene: -
J gene: TRBJ2-4
clone size: -
CDR3 DNA: TGTGCCAGCAGTGGCGGAGCACCAAACATTCAGTACTTC
CDR3 protein: CASSGGAPNIQYF

V gene: TRBV27
D gene: -
J gene: TRBJ1-2
clone size: once
CDR3 DNA: TGTGCCAGCAGTCACCGGGACACCCACGATGGCTACACCTTC
CDR3 protein: CASSHRDTHDGYTF

V gene: TRBV10-2
D gene: TRBD2
J gene: TRBJ2-1
clone size: -
CDR3 DNA: TGCGCCAGCAGTCTTCAGGTAGCGGGGACCTACAATGAGCAGTTCTTC
CDR3 protein: CASSLQVAGTYNEQFF

V gene: TRBV7-2
D gene: TRBD2
J gene: TRBJ2-3
clone size: -
CDR3 DNA: TGTGCCAGCAGCTGGAGCGGGGGGGGGACAGATACGCAGTATTTT
CDR3 protein: CASSWSGGGTDTQYF

V gene: TRBV7-6
D gene: -
J gene: TRBJ2-2
clone size: -
CDR3 DNA: TGTGCCAGCAGCTCGACAGGTTCCGGGGAGCTGTTTTTT
CDR3 protein: CASSSTGSGELFF

V gene: TRBV7-3
D gene: -
J gene: TRBJ2-2
clone size: -
CDR3 DNA: TGTGCCAGCAGCTTAACGTCCTCTCTTAGCACCGGGGAGCTGTTTTTT
CDR3 protein: CASSLTSSLSTGELFF

V gene: TRBV7-8
D gene: TRBD2
J gene: TRBJ2-1
clone size: -
CDR3 DNA: TGTGCCAGCAGTCCTAGCGGGGGAGGCAATGAGCAGTTCTTC
CDR3 protein: CASSPSGGGNEQFF

V gene: TRBV9
D gene: TRBD1
J gene: TRBJ2-1
clone size: -
CDR3 DNA: TGTGCCAGCAGCGTCGACAGGGGGAATGAGCAGTTCTTC
CDR3 protein: CASSVDRGNEQFF

V gene: TRBV27
D gene: -
J gene: TRBJ2-3
clone size: -
CDR3 DNA: TGTGCCAGCAGTTGGGGCGCAGATACGCAGTATTTT
CDR3 protein: CASSWGADTQYF

V gene: TRBV5-1
D gene: -
J gene: TRBJ2-2
clone size: -
CDR3 DNA: TGCGCCAGCAGTCGAGACCCCTCGGGACAAAACACCGGGGAGCTGTTTTTT
CDR3 protein: CASSRDPSGQNTGELFF